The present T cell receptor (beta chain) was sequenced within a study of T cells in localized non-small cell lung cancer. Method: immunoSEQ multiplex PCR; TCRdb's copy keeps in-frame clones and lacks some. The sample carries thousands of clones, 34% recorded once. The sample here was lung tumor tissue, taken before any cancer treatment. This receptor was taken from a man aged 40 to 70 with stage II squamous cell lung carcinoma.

CDR3 region: CASSYSRFSSYNEQFF. DNA of the CDR3: TGTGCCAGCAGTTACTCGCGTTTCAGCTCCTACAATGAGCAGTTCTTC. The chain uses TRBV6-8 and TRBJ2-1; no firm D call. CDR3 length: 16 residues. The V gene's germline CDR1 is MNHGY and CDR2 SAAAGT. Trimming stripped 0 bases from V and 0 bases from J, with 9 bases between.